These 15 T cell receptor beta chains share one sample of origin, sequenced in a study of cytomegalovirus exposure and HLA in healthy donors (TCRdb year 2017). Receptor libraries were prepared by the immunoSEQ multiplex PCR assay. Drawn from immuneACCESS, this table holds only the in-frame rearrangements with V and J called that TCRdb kept. Clones are partly lost; checked studies trace under half to an unresolved V gene and leave the rest unexplained. The sample table records 90,000 to 150,000 clones; approximately 90% of these occur just once. The ten largest make up over 6% of the sample. Sequenced input: PBMCs. The source of these receptors is a woman aged 18-29 years in good health and CMV-seropositive.

This clone was seen a single time. This chain joins TRBV2 and TRBJ2-3; the D gene is possibly TRBD2 (7 bases). The CDR3 extends over 14 amino acids. The V gene lost 6 bases and the J gene lost 3 bases, with 13 bases spanning the gap. CDR1 SNHLY and CDR2 FYNNEI come from the germline V gene. The CDR3 DNA reads as TGTGCCAGCAGACAGGGCGGGGGAACAGATACGCAGTATTTT. This sequence encodes CASRQGGGTDTQYF.

The table lists this clone with a few counts. V and J are TRBV15 and TRBJ2-7; TRBD1 matches 7 bases. This CDR3 has 15 residues. The J segment lost 2 bases and the V segment lost 5 bases, leaving 9 bases of the junction unmatched. Looked up from germline, CDR1 is LNHNV and CDR2 is YYDKDF (reference sequence). CDR3 sequence: CATSSRLGTAYEQYF. CDR3 nucleotides: TGTGCCACCAGCTCACGCCTCGGGACAGCCTACGAGCAGTACTTC.

The J gene is TRBJ1-1, the V gene TRBV2; D is possibly TRBD1 (5 bases). The CDR3 spans 19 residues. The V and J ends lost 2 bases and 0 bases respectively, with 22 bases between them. Germline values: CDR1 SNHLY, CDR2 FYNNEI. CDR3 amino acids: CASSELGQTGRTMNTEAFF. CDR3 DNA: TGTGCCAGCAGTGAACTAGGGCAAACAGGAAGAACTATGAACACTGAAGCTTTCTTT.

The J gene is TRBJ2-1, the V gene TRBV5-1; D might be TRBD2 (5 bases). With 0 bases removed from V and 9 bases from J, the gap between germline ends came to 13 bases. The CDR3 is 14 amino acids. Germline V CDR1 and CDR2: SGHRS, YFSETQ. The CDR3 DNA reads as TGCGCCAGCAGCTTGGGGGTGACTACCTTTGAGCAGTTCTTC. This gives the protein CASSLGVTTFEQFF.

J is TRBJ1-5 and V is TRBV6-1; maybe TRBD1 (5 bases). The V end was cut by 3 bases, the J end by 2 bases, with 17 bases between. This CDR3 is 17 amino acids long. The germline V gene has CDR1 MNHNS and CDR2 SASEGT. The CDR3: CASSERSGWGGNQPQHF. The DNA of the CDR3 is TGTGCCAGCAGTGAGCGGTCAGGCTGGGGGGGCAATCAGCCCCAGCATTTT.

Notes on this clone: This same CDR3 is encoded by further DNA sequences in the sample. The chain has TRBV5-6 and TRBJ2-7; perhaps TRBD1 as D (6 bases). The length of the CDR3 is 14 residues. Trimming removed 5 bases at V and 1 base at J, with 13 bases between. The V gene's germline CDR1 is SGHDT and CDR2 YYEEEE. CDR3 DNA sequence: TGTGCCAGCAGACCCGACAGGTATTCCTACGAGCAGTACTTC. Translation: CASRPDRYSYEQYF.

The V call is TRBV27, the J call TRBJ2-2; the D gene is possibly TRBD2 (5 bases). Germline CDR1 and CDR2: MNHEY and SMNVEV (reference sequence). With 7 bases removed from V and 4 bases from J, the gap between germline ends came to 16 bases. The CDR3 extends over 15 amino acids. The CDR3: CASKGMAGVTGELFF. The CDR3 region has the DNA TGTGCCAGCAAAGGGATGGCCGGGGTCACCGGGGAGCTGTTTTTT.

The rearrangement uses TRBV9 and TRBJ1-2; no definite D call. V dropped 0 bases and J dropped 2 bases, with 17 bases sitting between them. The CDR3 is 17 residues long. CDR1 and CDR2 (germline): SGDLS, YYNGEE. CDR3 coding DNA: TGTGCCAGCAGCGTAGTCCCCAGTGGCATGGCCAACTATGGCTACACCTTC. Protein: CASSVVPSGMANYGYTF. The full variable domain, completed using reference TRBV9 and TRBJ1-2, is DSGVTQTPKHLITATGQRVTLRCSPRSGDLSVYWYQQSLDQGLQFLIQYYNGEERAKGNILERFSAQQFPDLHSELNLSSLELGDSALYFCASSVVPSGMANYGYTFGSGTRLTVV.

The chain carries TRBV11-3 and TRBJ2-5, with D possibly being TRBD1 (6 bases). V was cut by 0 bases and J by 5 bases, with 13 bases left in between. CDR3 size: 15 residues. Per germline, CDR1 SGHNT and CDR2 YENEEA. CDR3: CASSLDYSGDETQYF. CDR3 nucleotide sequence: TGTGCCAGCAGCTTAGATTATTCAGGGGACGAGACCCAGTACTTC.

This clone was found once. The chain has TRBV9 and TRBJ1-1, with a possible D match to TRBD1 (5 bases). Germline CDR1 is SGDLS and CDR2 is YYNGEE. V was shortened by 1 base and J by 4 bases, with 14 bases between the two germline ends. There are 15 residues in the CDR3. In DNA, the CDR3 is TGTGCCAGCAGCGTAATTGCACAGACAGCCACTGAAGCTTTCTTT. It translates to CASSVIAQTATEAFF.

The chain carries TRBV7-6 and TRBJ1-1; D gene unclear. This CDR3 contains 14 residues. Trimming took off 3 bases at V and 2 bases at J, with 10 bases between the two ends. Germline CDR1 is SGHVS and CDR2 is FNYEAQ. The CDR3 nucleotides read TGTGCCAGCAGCTTCGAACGGTCCAACACTGAAGCTTTCTTT. As protein: CASSFERSNTEAFF.

This chain uses TRBV2 with TRBJ2-3, with TRBD2 as a possible D gene (6 bases). Trimming stripped 7 bases from V and 6 bases from J, with 14 bases between. The germline CDR1 and CDR2 sequences are SNHLY and FYNNEI. The CDR3 has 13 amino acids. CDR3 sequence (DNA): TGTGCCAGCATGCCAGGAGGGCTGGATACGCAGTATTTT. Its translation: CASMPGGLDTQYF.

CDR3 amino acids: CASSLGGQGAYYGYTF. As DNA, the CDR3 is TGTGCCAGCAGCTTAGGGGGACAGGGGGCGTACTATGGCTACACCTTC. The chain carries TRBV7-2 and TRBJ1-2; TRBD1 aligns across 12 bases. CDR3 length: 16 amino acids. The ends lost 1 base at V and 3 bases at J; junction bases unmatched: 3. The germline gives CDR1 SGHTA, CDR2 FQGNSA.

V gene TRBV6-6 combines with J gene TRBJ2-5; 8 bases match TRBD1. Germline CDR1 and CDR2: MNHNY and SVGAGI (reference sequence). The CDR3 extends over 14 amino acids. V lost 4 bases to trimming and J lost 3 bases; unmatched junction nucleotides: 4. CDR3 nucleotide sequence: TGTGCCAGCAGTTCGACAGGGGCGAAAGAGACCCAGTACTTC. Translating it yields CASSSTGAKETQYF.

J is TRBJ2-3 and V is TRBV6-4, with D possibly matching TRBD2 (6 bases). CDR1 and CDR2 from the germline V gene are MRHNA and SNTAGT. V lost 3 bases and J lost 0, with 7 bases in between. The CDR3 has 14 residues. CDR3 sequence (DNA): TGTGCCAGCAGTGAGGGGGGAAGCACAGATACGCAGTATTTT. Translated, it gives CASSEGGSTDTQYF.